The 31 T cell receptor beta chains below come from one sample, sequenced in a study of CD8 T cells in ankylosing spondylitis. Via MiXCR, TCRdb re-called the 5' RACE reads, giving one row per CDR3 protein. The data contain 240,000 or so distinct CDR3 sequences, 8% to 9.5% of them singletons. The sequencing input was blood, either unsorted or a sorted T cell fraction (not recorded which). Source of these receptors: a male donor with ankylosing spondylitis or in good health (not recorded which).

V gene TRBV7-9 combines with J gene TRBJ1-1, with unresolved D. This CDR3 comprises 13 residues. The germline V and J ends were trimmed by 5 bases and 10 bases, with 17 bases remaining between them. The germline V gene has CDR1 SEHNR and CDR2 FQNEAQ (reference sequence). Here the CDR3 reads CASSPIEGAGAFF. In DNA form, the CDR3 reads TGTGCCAGCAGCCCAATCGAGGGAGCGGGAGCTTTCTTT. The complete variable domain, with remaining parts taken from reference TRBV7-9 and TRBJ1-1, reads DTGVSQNPRHKITKRGQNVTFRCDPISEHNRLYWYRQTLGQGPEFLTYFQNEAQLEKSRLLSDRFSAERPKGSFSTLEIQRTEQGDSAMYLCASSPIEGAGAFFGQGTRLTVV.

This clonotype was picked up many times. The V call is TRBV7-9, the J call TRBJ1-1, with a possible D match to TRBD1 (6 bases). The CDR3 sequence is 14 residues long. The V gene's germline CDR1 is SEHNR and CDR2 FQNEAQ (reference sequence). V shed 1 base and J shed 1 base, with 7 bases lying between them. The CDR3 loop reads CASSLGGQNTEAFF. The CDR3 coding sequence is TGTGCCAGCAGCTTAGGGGGACAGAACACTGAAGCTTTCTTT. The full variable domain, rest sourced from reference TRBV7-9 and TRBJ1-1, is DTGVSQNPRHKITKRGQNVTFRCDPISEHNRLYWYRQTLGQGPEFLTYFQNEAQLEKSRLLSDRFSAERPKGSFSTLEIQRTEQGDSAMYLCASSLGGQNTEAFFGQGTRLTVV.

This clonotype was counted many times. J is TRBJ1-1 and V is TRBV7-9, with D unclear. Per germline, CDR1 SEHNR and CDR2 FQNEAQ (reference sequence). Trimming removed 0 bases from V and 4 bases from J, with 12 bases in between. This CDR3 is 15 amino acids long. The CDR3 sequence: CASSLALGIGTEAFF. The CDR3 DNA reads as TGTGCCAGCAGCTTAGCGCTCGGCATTGGCACTGAAGCTTTCTTT.

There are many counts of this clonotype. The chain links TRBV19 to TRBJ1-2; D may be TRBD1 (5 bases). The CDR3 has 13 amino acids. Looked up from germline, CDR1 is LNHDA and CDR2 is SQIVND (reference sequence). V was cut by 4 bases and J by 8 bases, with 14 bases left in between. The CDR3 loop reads CASSNRDERGYTF. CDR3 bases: TGTGCCAGTAGTAACCGGGACGAACGGGGCTACACCTTC.

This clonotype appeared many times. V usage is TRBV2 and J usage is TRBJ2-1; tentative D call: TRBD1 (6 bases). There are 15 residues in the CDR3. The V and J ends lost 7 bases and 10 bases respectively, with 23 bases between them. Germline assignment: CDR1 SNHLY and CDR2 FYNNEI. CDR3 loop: CASNAGASGSLEQFF. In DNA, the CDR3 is TGTGCCAGCAACGCAGGGGCCTCCGGATCTTTAGAGCAGTTCTTC. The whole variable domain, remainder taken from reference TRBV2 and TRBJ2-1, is EPEVTQTPSHQVTQMGQEVILRCVPISNHLYFYWYRQILGQKVEFLVSFYNNEISEKSEIFDDQFSVERPDGSNFTLKIRSTKLEDSAMYFCASNAGASGSLEQFFGPGTRLTVL.

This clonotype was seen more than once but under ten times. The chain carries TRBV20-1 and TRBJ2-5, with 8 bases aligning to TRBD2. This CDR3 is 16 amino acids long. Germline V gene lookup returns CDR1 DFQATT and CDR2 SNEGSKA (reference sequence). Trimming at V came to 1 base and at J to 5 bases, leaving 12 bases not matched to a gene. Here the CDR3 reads CSARVEWTSRAETQYF. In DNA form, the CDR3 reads TGCAGTGCTAGAGTGGAGTGGACTAGCCGGGCGGAGACCCAGTACTTC.

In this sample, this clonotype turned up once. CDR3: CASSGAGGRETQYF. CDR3 DNA sequence: TGCGCCAGCAGCGGAGCGGGAGGGCGAGAGACCCAGTACTTC. V is TRBV5-1 and J is TRBJ2-5; 10 bases line up with TRBD2. The CDR3 is 14 residues long. With V trimmed by 4 bases and J by 4 bases, 4 bases remained unmatched. Germline CDR1 and CDR2: SGHRS and YFSETQ.

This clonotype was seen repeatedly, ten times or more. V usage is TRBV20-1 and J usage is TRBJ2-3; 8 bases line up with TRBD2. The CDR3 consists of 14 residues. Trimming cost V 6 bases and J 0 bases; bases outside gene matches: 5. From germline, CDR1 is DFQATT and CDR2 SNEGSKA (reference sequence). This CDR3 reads CSAPTSASTDTQYF. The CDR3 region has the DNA TGCAGTGCGCCGACTAGCGCGAGCACAGATACGCAGTATTTT.

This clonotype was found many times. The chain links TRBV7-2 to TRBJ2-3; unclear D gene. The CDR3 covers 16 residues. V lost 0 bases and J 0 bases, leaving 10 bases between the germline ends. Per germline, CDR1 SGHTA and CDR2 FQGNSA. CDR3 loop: CASSLARGSSTDTQYF. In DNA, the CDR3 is TGTGCCAGCAGCTTAGCGCGAGGTAGTAGCACAGATACGCAGTATTTT. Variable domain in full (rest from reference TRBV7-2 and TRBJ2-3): GAGVSQSPSNKVTEKGKDVELRCDPISGHTALYWYRQSLGQGLEFLIYFQGNSAPDKSGLPSDRFSAERTGGSVSTLTIQRTQQEDSAVYLCASSLARGSSTDTQYFGPGTRLTVL.

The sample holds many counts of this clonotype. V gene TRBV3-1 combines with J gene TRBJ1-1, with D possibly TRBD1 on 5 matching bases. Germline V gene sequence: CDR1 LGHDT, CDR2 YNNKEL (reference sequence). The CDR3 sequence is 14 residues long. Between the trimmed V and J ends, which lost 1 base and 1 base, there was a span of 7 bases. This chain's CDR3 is CASSQGQGNTEAFF. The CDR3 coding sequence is TGTGCCAGCAGCCAAGGGCAGGGGAACACTGAAGCTTTCTTT.

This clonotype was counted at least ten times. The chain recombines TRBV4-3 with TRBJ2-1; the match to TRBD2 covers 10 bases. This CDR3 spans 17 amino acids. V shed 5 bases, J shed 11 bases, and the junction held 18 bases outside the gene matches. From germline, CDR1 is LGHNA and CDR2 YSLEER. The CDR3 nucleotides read TGCGCCAGCAGCTTGGATCGGACTAGCGGCCCTTTGGGCAAGCAGTTCTTC. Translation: CASSLDRTSGPLGKQFF.

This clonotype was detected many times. In nucleotides, the CDR3 is TGCGCCAGCAGCTTGGTCGCCAATGAGCAGTTCTTC. It yields the protein CASSLVANEQFF. This sequence joins TRBV5-1 and TRBJ2-1, with D uncertain. From germline, CDR1 is SGHRS and CDR2 YFSETQ. V lost 0 bases, J lost 6 bases, and 4 bases lay in between. The CDR3 has 12 amino acids.

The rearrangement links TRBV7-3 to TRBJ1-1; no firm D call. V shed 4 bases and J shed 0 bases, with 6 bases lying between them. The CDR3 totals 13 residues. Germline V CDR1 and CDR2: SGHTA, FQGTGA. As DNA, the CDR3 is TGTGCCAGCAGCTCGTCCATGAACACTGAAGCTTTCTTT. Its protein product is CASSSSMNTEAFF. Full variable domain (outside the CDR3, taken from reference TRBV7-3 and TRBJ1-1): GAGVSQTPSNKVTEKGKYVELRCDPISGHTALYWYRQSLGQGPEFLIYFQGTGAADDSGLPNDRFFAVRPEGSVSTLKIQRTERGDSAVYLCASSSSMNTEAFFGQGTRLTVV.

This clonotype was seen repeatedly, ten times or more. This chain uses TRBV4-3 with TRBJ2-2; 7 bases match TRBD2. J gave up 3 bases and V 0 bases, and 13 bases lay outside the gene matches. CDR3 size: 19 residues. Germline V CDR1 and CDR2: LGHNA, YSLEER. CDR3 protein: CASSQEFFGASGYTGELFF. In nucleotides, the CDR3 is TGCGCCAGCAGCCAAGAATTTTTTGGGGCTAGCGGATACACCGGGGAGCTGTTTTTT.

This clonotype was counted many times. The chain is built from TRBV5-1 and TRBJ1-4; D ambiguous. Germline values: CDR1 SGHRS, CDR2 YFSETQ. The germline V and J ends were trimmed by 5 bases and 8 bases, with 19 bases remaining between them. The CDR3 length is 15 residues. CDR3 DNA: TGCGCCAGCAGAGCCAGACCCTTCCAGGAGGAAAAACTGTTTTTT. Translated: CASRARPFQEEKLFF.

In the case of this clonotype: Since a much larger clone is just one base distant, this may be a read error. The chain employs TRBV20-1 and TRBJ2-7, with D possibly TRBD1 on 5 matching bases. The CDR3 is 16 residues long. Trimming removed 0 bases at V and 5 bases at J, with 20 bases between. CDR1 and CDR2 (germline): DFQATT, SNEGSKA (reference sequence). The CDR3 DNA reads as TGCAGTGCTAGAGATGTTCTCCCGGACAAGAGCCACGAGCAGTACTTC. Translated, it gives CSARDVLPDKSHEQYF.

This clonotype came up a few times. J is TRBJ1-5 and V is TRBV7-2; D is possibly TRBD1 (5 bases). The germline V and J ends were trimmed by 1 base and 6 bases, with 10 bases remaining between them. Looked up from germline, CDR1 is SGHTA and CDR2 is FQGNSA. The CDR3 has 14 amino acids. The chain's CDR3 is CASSLGGGSQPQHF. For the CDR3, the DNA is TGTGCCAGCAGCTTAGGGGGGGGGTCTCAGCCCCAGCATTTT.

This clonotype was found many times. The CDR3 spells CASSPAPRDATDTQYF. In DNA form, the CDR3 reads TGTGCCAGCAGTCCAGCGCCCAGGGATGCGACAGATACGCAGTATTTT. This rearrangement joins TRBV28 to TRBJ2-3, with D tentatively TRBD1 (5 bases). The germline V and J ends were trimmed by 5 bases and 3 bases, with 18 bases remaining between them. Germline CDR1 MDHEN, CDR2 SYDVKM. This CDR3 has 16 residues.

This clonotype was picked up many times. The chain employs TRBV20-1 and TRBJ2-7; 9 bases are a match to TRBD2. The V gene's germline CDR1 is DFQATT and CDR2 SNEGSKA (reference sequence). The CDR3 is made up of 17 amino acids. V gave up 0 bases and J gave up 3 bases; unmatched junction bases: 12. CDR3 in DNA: TGCAGTGCTAGAGATGTGACTAGCGGACGCCAGTTCTACGAGCAGTACTTC. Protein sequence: CSARDVTSGRQFYEQYF.

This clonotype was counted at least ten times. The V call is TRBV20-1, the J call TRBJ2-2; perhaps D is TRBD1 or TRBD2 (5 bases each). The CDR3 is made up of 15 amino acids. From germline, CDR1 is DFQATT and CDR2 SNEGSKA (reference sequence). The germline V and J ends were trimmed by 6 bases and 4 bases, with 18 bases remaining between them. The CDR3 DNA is TGCAGTGCGAGGGCCCCAGGGAGACCCACCGGGGAGCTGTTTTTT. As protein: CSARAPGRPTGELFF.

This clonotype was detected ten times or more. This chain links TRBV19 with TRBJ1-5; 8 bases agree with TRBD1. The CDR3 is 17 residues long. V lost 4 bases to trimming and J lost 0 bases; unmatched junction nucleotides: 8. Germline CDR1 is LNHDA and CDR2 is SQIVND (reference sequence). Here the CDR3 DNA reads TGTGCCAGTAGTAATATAGCAGGGGGCAGTAGCAATCAGCCCCAGCATTTT. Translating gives CASSNIAGGSSNQPQHF.

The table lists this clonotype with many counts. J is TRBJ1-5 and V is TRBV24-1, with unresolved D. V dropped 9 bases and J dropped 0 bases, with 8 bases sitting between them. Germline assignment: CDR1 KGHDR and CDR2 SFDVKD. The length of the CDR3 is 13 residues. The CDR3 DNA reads TGTGCCACCGCGGAATTTAGCAATCAGCCCCAGCATTTT. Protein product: CATAEFSNQPQHF.

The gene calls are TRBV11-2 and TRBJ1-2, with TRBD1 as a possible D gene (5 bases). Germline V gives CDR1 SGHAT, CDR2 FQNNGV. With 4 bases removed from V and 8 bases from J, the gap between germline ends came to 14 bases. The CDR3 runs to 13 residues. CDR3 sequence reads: CASSSGPLWGYTF. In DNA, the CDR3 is TGTGCCAGCAGCTCGGGGCCCCTTTGGGGCTACACCTTC.

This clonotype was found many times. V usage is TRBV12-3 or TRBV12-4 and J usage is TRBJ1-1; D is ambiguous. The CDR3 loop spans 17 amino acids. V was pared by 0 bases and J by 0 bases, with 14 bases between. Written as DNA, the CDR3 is TGTGCCAGCAGTTTAGCTAGGTACGAAGTCATGAACACTGAAGCTTTCTTT. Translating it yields CASSLARYEVMNTEAFF.

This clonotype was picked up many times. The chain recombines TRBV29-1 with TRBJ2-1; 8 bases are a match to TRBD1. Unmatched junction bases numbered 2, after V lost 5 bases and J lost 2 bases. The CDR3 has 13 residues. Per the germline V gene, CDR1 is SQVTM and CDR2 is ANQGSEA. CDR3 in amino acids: CSVSGGTYNEQFF. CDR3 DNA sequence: TGCAGCGTTTCAGGGGGCACCTACAATGAGCAGTTCTTC.

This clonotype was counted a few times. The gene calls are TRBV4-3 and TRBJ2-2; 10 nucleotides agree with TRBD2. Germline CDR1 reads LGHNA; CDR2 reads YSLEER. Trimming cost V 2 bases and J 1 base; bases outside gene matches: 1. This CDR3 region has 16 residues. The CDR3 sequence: CASSQSSGGNTGELFF. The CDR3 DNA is TGCGCCAGCAGCCAATCTAGCGGGGGGAACACCGGGGAGCTGTTTTTT.

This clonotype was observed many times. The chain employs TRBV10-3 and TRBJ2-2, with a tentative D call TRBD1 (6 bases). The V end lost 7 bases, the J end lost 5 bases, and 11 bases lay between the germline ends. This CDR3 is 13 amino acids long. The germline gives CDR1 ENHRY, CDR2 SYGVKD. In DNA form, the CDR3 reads TGTGCCATCATCAATACAGGGACCGGGGAGCTGTTTTTT. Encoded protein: CAIINTGTGELFF.

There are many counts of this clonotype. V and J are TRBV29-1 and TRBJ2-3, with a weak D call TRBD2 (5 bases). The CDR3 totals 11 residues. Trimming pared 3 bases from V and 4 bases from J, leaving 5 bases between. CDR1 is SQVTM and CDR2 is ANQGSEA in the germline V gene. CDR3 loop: CSVEEADTQYF. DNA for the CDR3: TGCAGCGTTGAGGAGGCAGATACGCAGTATTTT.

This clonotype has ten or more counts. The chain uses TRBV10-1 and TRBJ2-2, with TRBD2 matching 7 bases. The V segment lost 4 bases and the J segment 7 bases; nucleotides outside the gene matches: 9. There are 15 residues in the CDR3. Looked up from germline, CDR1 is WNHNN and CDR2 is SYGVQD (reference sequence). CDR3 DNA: TGCGCCAGCAGTGGTCATCTAGCGGAGGGCGGGGAGCTGTTTTTT. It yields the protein CASSGHLAEGGELFF.

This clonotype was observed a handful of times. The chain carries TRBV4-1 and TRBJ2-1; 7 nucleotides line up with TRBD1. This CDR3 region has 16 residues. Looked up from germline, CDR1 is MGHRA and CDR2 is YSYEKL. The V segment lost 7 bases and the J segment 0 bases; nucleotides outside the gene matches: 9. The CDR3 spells CASTRGLPSSYNEQFF. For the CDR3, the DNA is TGCGCCAGCACAAGGGGGCTCCCTAGCTCCTACAATGAGCAGTTCTTC.

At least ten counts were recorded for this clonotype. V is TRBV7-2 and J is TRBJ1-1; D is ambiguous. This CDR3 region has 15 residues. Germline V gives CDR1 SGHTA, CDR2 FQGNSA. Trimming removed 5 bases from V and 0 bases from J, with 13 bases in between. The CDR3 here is CASSPQPGMNTEAFF. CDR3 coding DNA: TGTGCCAGCAGCCCGCAGCCGGGCATGAACACTGAAGCTTTCTTT.